Only a few counts were recorded for the clone carrying this TCR beta chain. The source of the sample is a study of technical replicates of blood from a few donors. Trimming took off 6 bases at V and 10 bases at J, with 18 bases between the two ends. The germline gives CDR1 KGHSH, CDR2 LQKENI. The CDR3 covers 13 residues. Data came from immunoSEQ multiplex PCR; TCRdb stores just in-frame clones and leaves some out. The sample consists of 65,000 to 90,000 clones, 91% of them appearing once. The chain is built from TRBV18 and TRBJ1-1, with a tentative D call TRBD1 (5 bases). Material for sequencing was T cells isolated from PBMCs. The source of this sequence is a human donor in good health. The CDR3 reads CASSIDSFGGAFF. CDR3 bases: TGTGCCAGCTCGATCGACAGCTTTGGTGGAGCTTTCTTT. Variable domain in full (rest from reference TRBV18 and TRBJ1-1): NAGVMQNPRHLVRRRGQEARLRCSPMKGHSHVYWYRQLPEEGLKFMVYLQKENIIDESGMPKERFSAEFPKEGPSILRIQQVVRGDSAAYFCASSIDSFGGAFFGQGTRLTVV.